These 28 T cell receptor beta chains were sequenced from one sample in a study of T cell responses to AZD1222 COVID-19 vaccine. Some clones are missing from TCRdb's copy, which holds only in-frame ones; the method was immunoSEQ multiplex PCR. The profile covers approximately 120,000 clones, with roughly 90% appearing a single time and around a sixth taken by the ten largest. This sample comprised peripheral blood, obtained on day 0 of AZD1222 vaccination. These receptors were obtained from an adult in good health.

The rearrangement links TRBV6-5 to TRBJ1-1; TRBD1 is a possible D gene (5 bases). The ends were cut back, 6 bases at V and 7 bases at J, with 15 bases in the middle. Germline V gives CDR1 MNHEY, CDR2 SVGAGI. The CDR3 spans 13 residues. Here the CDR3 reads CASSRGGTSEAFF. The CDR3 nucleotides are TGTGCCAGCAGCCGTGGCGGGACTAGTGAAGCTTTCTTT.

The chain is built from TRBV29-1 and TRBJ2-2; maybe TRBD1 (7 bases). Germline V lookup: CDR1 SQVTM, CDR2 ANQGSEA. The CDR3 runs 13 residues. Between the trimmed V and J ends, which lost 7 bases and 6 bases, there was a span of 15 bases. CDR3 protein: CSARGQSAGELFF. CDR3 sequence (DNA): TGCAGCGCGCGGGGACAGTCCGCCGGGGAGCTGTTTTTT.

The sample holds one count of this clone. The CDR3 protein is CASSYSGRRVGSPLHF. The CDR3 nucleotides are TGTGCCAGCAGTTACTCGGGGCGCCGCGTCGGTTCACCCCTCCACTTT. The chain combines TRBV6-6 with TRBJ1-6; the D gene is possibly TRBD1 (5 bases). V was shortened by 0 bases and J by 9 bases, with 15 bases between the two germline ends. Looked up from germline, CDR1 is MNHNY and CDR2 is SVGAGI (reference sequence). This CDR3 is 16 amino acids long.

The rearrangement uses TRBV4-2 and TRBJ2-3; TRBD2 matches 7 bases. The trim removed 0 bases at V and 3 bases at J, leaving 9 bases unmatched. The CDR3 covers 17 residues. Germline-derived CDR1 and CDR2 are LGHNA and YNFKEQ. The CDR3 region is CASSQEASGIGTDTQYF. DNA for the CDR3: TGTGCCAGCAGCCAAGAAGCCAGCGGGATTGGGACAGATACGCAGTATTTT.

The gene calls are TRBV5-4 and TRBJ2-3; D remains ambiguous. CDR3 length: 15 residues. Germline V lookup: CDR1 SGHNT, CDR2 YYREEE (reference sequence). The germline V and J ends were trimmed by 0 bases and 1 base, with 9 bases remaining between them. The DNA for the CDR3 is TGTGCCAGCAGCTTGGAGGGCCACCGCACAGATACGCAGTATTTT. It codes for CASSLEGHRTDTQYF. The complete variable domain, with remaining parts taken from reference TRBV5-4 and TRBJ2-3, reads ETGVTQSPTHLIKTRGQQVTLRCSSQSGHNTVSWYQQALGQGPQFIFQYYREEENGRGNFPPRFSGLQFPNYSSELNVNALELDDSALYLCASSLEGHRTDTQYFGPGTRLTVL.

This clone has only a few counts. V gene TRBV4-1 combines with J gene TRBJ1-3; D gene unclear. The CDR3 extends over 15 amino acids. Germline lookup yields CDR1 MGHRA and CDR2 YSYEKL. With 3 bases removed from V and 10 bases from J, the gap between germline ends came to 19 bases. In nucleotides, the CDR3 is TGCGCCAGCAGCCACAGTCGGCCGGGCGGTTTTACCATATATTTT. Translation: CASSHSRPGGFTIYF.

The gene calls are TRBV7-9 and TRBJ1-1; TRBD1 matches at 8 bases. The CDR3 has 17 residues. The V gene end was trimmed by 1 base and the J gene end by 1 base; junction bases not matched to a gene: 8. CDR1 SEHNR and CDR2 FQNEAQ come from the germline V gene (reference sequence). CDR3 protein: CASSLGGTGASNTEAFF. The CDR3 DNA reads as TGTGCCAGCAGCTTAGGTGGGACAGGAGCCTCGAACACTGAAGCTTTCTTT.

The rearrangement joins TRBV12-3 or TRBV12-4 to TRBJ1-2; D is uncertain. V was trimmed by 1 base and J by 4 bases, leaving 7 bases between them. The CDR3 length is 13 residues. DNA of the CDR3: TGTGCCAGCAGTTTAGGGATTTCCTATGGCTACACCTTC. This gives the protein CASSLGISYGYTF.

The CDR3 region has the DNA TGTGCCAGCAGCGTGCCGAATCTTTGGCATCATCAGCCCCAGCATTTT. It is translated as CASSVPNLWHHQPQHF. This rearrangement joins TRBV3-1 (or the pseudogene TRBV3-2) to TRBJ1-5; D gene uncertain. The germline CDR1 and CDR2 sequences are LGHDT and YNNKEL (reference sequence). The CDR3 runs to 16 residues. The ends were cut back, 5 bases at V and 5 bases at J, with 19 bases in the middle.

This chain joins TRBV30 and TRBJ2-2; D tentatively reads TRBD1 or TRBD2 (5 bases each). The CDR3 totals 12 residues. The ends were cut back, 7 bases at V and 7 bases at J, with 13 bases in the middle. CDR1 is GTSNPN, CDR2 SVGIG, per germline (reference sequence). The DNA for the CDR3 is TGTGCCTATGACAGTGGAGGCGGGGAGCTGTTTTTT. Protein product: CAYDSGGGELFF.

The chain employs TRBV20-1 and TRBJ2-4; no reliable D call. V was pared by 3 bases and J by 3 bases, with 6 bases between. The germline V gene encodes CDR1 DFQATT and CDR2 SNEGSKA (reference sequence). This CDR3 has 12 amino acids. This chain's CDR3 is CSASSGKNIQYF. CDR3 nucleotide sequence: TGCAGTGCTAGTAGTGGCAAAAACATTCAGTACTTC.

This rearrangement joins TRBV7-2 to TRBJ1-4; the match to TRBD1 covers 9 bases. V lost 4 bases to trimming and J lost 7 bases; unmatched junction nucleotides: 4. Germline CDR1 is SGHTA and CDR2 is FQGNSA. This CDR3 is built from 14 residues. In nucleotides, the CDR3 is TGTGCCAGCAGCTCGGGACAGGGAGGTGAAAAACTGTTTTTT. Encoded protein: CASSSGQGGEKLFF. Full variable domain (remainder filled in from reference TRBV7-2 and TRBJ1-4): GAGVSQSPSNKVTEKGKDVELRCDPISGHTALYWYRQSLGQGLEFLIYFQGNSAPDKSGLPSDRFSAERTGGSVSTLTIQRTQQEDSAVYLCASSSGQGGEKLFFGSGTQLSVL.

This clone was seen a single time. In the same sample, other DNA sequences code for this CDR3. This chain uses TRBV5-1 with TRBJ1-2, with TRBD1 matching over 11 bases. The germline V gene has CDR1 SGHRS and CDR2 YFSETQ. The CDR3 has 14 amino acids. J lost 3 bases, V lost 5 bases, and 3 bases had no gene match. Written as DNA, the CDR3 is TGCGCCAGCAGACGGACAGGGGGCGACTATGGCTACACCTTC. It translates to CASRRTGGDYGYTF.

For the CDR3, the DNA is TGTGCCAGCAGTTCAGGGAGCTCCTACGAGCAGTACGTC. This gives the protein CASSSGSSYEQYV. The chain links TRBV5-4 to TRBJ2-7, with D perhaps TRBD1 or TRBD2 (5 bases each). The germline V gene has CDR1 SGHNT and CDR2 YYREEE (reference sequence). V was trimmed by 5 bases and J by 0 bases, leaving 9 bases between them. The CDR3 has 13 amino acids.

The chain is built from TRBV7-6 and TRBJ1-2; TRBD1 agrees at 9 bases. Germline CDR1 is SGHVS and CDR2 is FNYEAQ. The CDR3 runs 18 residues. V was pared by 5 bases and J by 1 base, with 14 bases of the junction left unmatched. As DNA, the CDR3 is TGTGCCAGCAGCGAAATCCCCATTGGACAGGGGAATAACTATGGCTACACCTTC. This sequence encodes CASSEIPIGQGNNYGYTF.

Only one count was recorded for this clone. The chain is built from TRBV9 and TRBJ1-1; 7 positions match TRBD1. Germline loops: CDR1 SGDLS, CDR2 YYNGEE. V was pared by 0 bases and J by 3 bases, with 8 bases of the junction left unmatched. The CDR3 consists of 16 residues. CDR3 sequence: CASSVVAGGIHTEAFF. The CDR3 DNA reads TGTGCCAGCAGCGTAGTCGCAGGGGGTATCCACACTGAAGCTTTCTTT.

The rearrangement links TRBV9 to TRBJ2-5, with 16 bases that match TRBD2. The CDR3 is 18 residues long. V was clipped by 4 bases and J by 1 base; unmatched bases: 7. From germline, CDR1 is SGDLS and CDR2 YYNGEE. CDR3 sequence (DNA): TGTGCCAGCAGCCTCGGGACTAGCGGGAGGGTGGGCCAAGAGACCCAGTACTTC. Translation: CASSLGTSGRVGQETQYF.

This rearrangement joins TRBV9 to TRBJ2-7, with 14 bases aligning to TRBD2. This CDR3 spans 17 amino acids. Germline values: CDR1 SGDLS, CDR2 YYNGEE. The V gene end was trimmed by 4 bases and the J gene end by 2 bases; junction bases not matched to a gene: 8. CDR3 in DNA: TGTGCCAGCAGCCCCGGACTAGCGGGGGGTATCCCCTACGAGCAGTACTTC. Translation gives CASSPGLAGGIPYEQYF. Using reference TRBV9 and TRBJ2-7 for the parts outside the CDR3, the full variable domain is DSGVTQTPKHLITATGQRVTLRCSPRSGDLSVYWYQQSLDQGLQFLIQYYNGEERAKGNILERFSAQQFPDLHSELNLSSLELGDSALYFCASSPGLAGGIPYEQYFGPGTRLTVT.

CDR3 nucleotide sequence: TGTGCCAGCAGCTTGGTTACGGCAGATCCCTACGAGCAGTACTTC. Amino acid sequence: CASSLVTADPYEQYF. The rearrangement uses TRBV5-5 and TRBJ2-7; D gene unclear. CDR1 and CDR2 (germline): SGHKS, YYEKEE (reference sequence). With 0 bases removed from V and 2 bases from J, the gap between germline ends came to 12 bases. The CDR3 sequence is 15 residues long.

The V and J genes are TRBV7-2 and TRBJ2-7; TRBD1 agrees at 9 bases. Looked up from germline, CDR1 is SGHTA and CDR2 is FQGNSA. Trimming cost V 1 base and J 1 base; bases outside gene matches: 5. There are 16 residues in the CDR3. The CDR3 protein is CASSLEGTGISYEQYF. The DNA of the CDR3 is TGTGCCAGCAGCTTAGAAGGGACAGGGATTTCCTACGAGCAGTACTTC. The full variable domain, in which reference TRBV7-2 and TRBJ2-7 provide the parts outside the CDR3, is GAGVSQSPSNKVTEKGKDVELRCDPISGHTALYWYRQSLGQGLEFLIYFQGNSAPDKSGLPSDRFSAERTGGSVSTLTIQRTQQEDSAVYLCASSLEGTGISYEQYFGPGTRLTVT.

The rearrangement links TRBV6-2 or TRBV6-3 to TRBJ1-2, with unresolved D. Trimming pared 6 bases from V and 5 bases from J, leaving 16 bases between. The germline V gene encodes CDR1 MNHEY and CDR2 SVGEGT. This CDR3 is 14 amino acids long. CDR3 residues: CASSDVLTGYGYTF. CDR3 DNA: TGTGCCAGCAGCGACGTCCTTACGGGGTATGGCTACACCTTC.

This sequence joins TRBV19 and TRBJ2-7; 8 nucleotides match TRBD2. This CDR3 has 13 amino acids. Germline CDR1 is LNHDA and CDR2 is SQIVND (reference sequence). J lost 6 bases, V lost 5 bases, and 6 bases had no gene match. CDR3 sequence reads: CASSGRRGGEQYF. The CDR3 region has the DNA TGTGCCAGTAGTGGACGCCGGGGGGGCGAGCAGTACTTC.

This sequence joins TRBV5-6 and TRBJ2-5, with D possibly being TRBD2 (5 bases). The CDR3 has 12 residues. Trimming left V 4 bases short and J 5 bases short, with 9 bases between. Germline CDR1 SGHDT, CDR2 YYEEEE. The CDR3 region is CASSIRRETQYF. The CDR3 region has the DNA TGTGCCAGCAGCATCCGGAGGGAGACCCAGTACTTC.

The chain couples TRBV27 to TRBJ2-5, with TRBD2 matching over 7 bases. CDR1 MNHEY and CDR2 SMNVEV come from the germline V gene (reference sequence). The CDR3 contains 14 residues. With V trimmed by 3 bases and J by 2 bases, 3 bases remained unmatched. The CDR3 loop reads CASSFRRGQETQYF. The CDR3 bases are TGTGCCAGCAGTTTTAGGCGGGGGCAAGAGACCCAGTACTTC.

The gene calls are TRBV5-1 and TRBJ2-5, with 10 positions matching TRBD2. CDR1 is SGHRS and CDR2 is YFSETQ in the germline V gene. The CDR3 is made up of 14 amino acids. J was trimmed by 3 bases and V by 4 bases; bases with no gene match: 3. CDR3 sequence reads: CASSKSGGEETQYF. CDR3 DNA: TGCGCCAGCAGCAAAAGCGGGGGGGAAGAGACCCAGTACTTC.

This chain links TRBV6-5 with TRBJ1-4; 8 bases are a match to TRBD1. Looked up from germline, CDR1 is MNHEY and CDR2 is SVGAGI. The CDR3 consists of 13 residues. The ends lost 9 bases at V and 8 bases at J; junction bases unmatched: 8. As DNA, the CDR3 is TGTGCCAGACCGGACAGGGTTAAGGAAAAACTGTTTTTT. It yields the protein CARPDRVKEKLFF.

V and J are TRBV6-2 or TRBV6-3 and TRBJ1-1; D is unresolved. Germline loops: CDR1 MNHEY, CDR2 SVGEGT. Trimming pared 2 bases from V and 1 base from J, leaving 14 bases between. The length of the CDR3 is 16 residues. The CDR3 sequence: CASSYGRALRNTEAFF. CDR3 nucleotides: TGTGCCAGCAGTTACGGACGGGCTCTTAGGAACACTGAAGCTTTCTTT.

V is TRBV3-1 (or the pseudogene TRBV3-2) and J is TRBJ2-3; 7 nucleotides match TRBD2. This CDR3 spans 14 amino acids. In germline, CDR1 is LGHDT, CDR2 YNNKEL (reference sequence). J lost 4 bases, V lost 1 base, and 2 bases had no gene match. The CDR3 is CASSQGSGADTQYF. In DNA, the CDR3 is TGTGCCAGCAGCCAAGGGAGCGGGGCAGATACGCAGTATTTT.